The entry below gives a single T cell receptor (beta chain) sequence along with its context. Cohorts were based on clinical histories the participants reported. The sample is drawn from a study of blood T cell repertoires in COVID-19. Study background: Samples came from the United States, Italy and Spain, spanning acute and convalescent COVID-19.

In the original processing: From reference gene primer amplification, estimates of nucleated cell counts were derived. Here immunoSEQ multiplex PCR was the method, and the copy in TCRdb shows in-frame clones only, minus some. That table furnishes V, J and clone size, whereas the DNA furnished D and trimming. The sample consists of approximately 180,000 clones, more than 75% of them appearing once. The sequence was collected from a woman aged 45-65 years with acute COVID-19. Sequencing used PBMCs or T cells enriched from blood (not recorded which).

Here the CDR3 DNA reads TGTGCCAGCAGCTTTGGTGGGGCCCTAGCAGATACGCAGTATTTT. Amino acids: CASSFGGALADTQYF. The chain employs TRBV7-9 and TRBJ2-3, with D possibly being TRBD1 (5 bases). There are 15 residues in the CDR3. The ends were cut back, 3 bases at V and 4 bases at J, with 14 bases in the middle. The germline CDR1 and CDR2 sequences are SEHNR and FQNEAQ (reference sequence).